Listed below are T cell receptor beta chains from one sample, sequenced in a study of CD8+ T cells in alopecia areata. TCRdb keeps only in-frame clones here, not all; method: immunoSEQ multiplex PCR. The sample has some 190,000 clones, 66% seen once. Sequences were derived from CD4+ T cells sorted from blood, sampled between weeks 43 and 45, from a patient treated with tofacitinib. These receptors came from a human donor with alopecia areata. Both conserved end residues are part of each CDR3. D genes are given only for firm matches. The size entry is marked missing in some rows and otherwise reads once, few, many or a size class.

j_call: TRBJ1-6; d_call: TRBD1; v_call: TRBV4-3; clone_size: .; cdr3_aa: CASSQEATGVNSPLHF; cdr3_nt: TGCGCCAGCAGCCAAGAGGCGACAGGGGTTAATTCACCCCTCCACTTT
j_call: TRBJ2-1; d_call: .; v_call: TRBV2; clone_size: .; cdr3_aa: CASNQGGDYNEQFF; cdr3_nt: TGTGCCAGCAACCAGGGGGGGGACTACAATGAGCAGTTCTTC
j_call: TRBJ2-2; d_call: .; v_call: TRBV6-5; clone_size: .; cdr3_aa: CASSYVSSQNGELFF; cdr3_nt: TGTGCCAGCAGTTACGTCTCTAGCCAGAACGGGGAGCTGTTTTTT
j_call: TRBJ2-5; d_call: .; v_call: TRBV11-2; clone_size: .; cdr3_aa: CASSFRRGGSETQYF; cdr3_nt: TGTGCCAGCAGCTTCAGGCGGGGTGGGAGCGAGACCCAGTACTTC
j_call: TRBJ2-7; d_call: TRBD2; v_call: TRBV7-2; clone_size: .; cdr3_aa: CASSFRGGVTYEQYF; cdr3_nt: TGTGCCAGCAGCTTTCGCGGGGGGGTTACCTACGAGCAGTACTTC
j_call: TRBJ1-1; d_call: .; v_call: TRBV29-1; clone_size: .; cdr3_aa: CSAGQDLNTEAFF; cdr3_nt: TGCAGCGCCGGTCAGGATTTGAACACTGAAGCTTTCTTT
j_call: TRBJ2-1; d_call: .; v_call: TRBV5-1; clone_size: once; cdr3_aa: CASSLSNEQFF; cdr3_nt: TGCGCCAGCAGCTTATCGAATGAGCAGTTCTTC
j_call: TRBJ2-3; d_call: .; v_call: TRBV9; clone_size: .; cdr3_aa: CASSPRGVTDTQYF; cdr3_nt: TGTGCCAGCAGCCCGAGAGGGGTCACAGATACGCAGTATTTT
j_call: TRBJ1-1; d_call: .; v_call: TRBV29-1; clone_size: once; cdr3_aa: CSVERTNTEAFF; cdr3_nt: TGCAGCGTTGAAAGGACAAACACTGAAGCTTTCTTT
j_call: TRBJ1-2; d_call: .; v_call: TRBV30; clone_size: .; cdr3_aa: CACRQEEVNYGYTF; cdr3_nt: TGTGCCTGCCGACAGGAGGAAGTTAACTATGGCTACACCTTC
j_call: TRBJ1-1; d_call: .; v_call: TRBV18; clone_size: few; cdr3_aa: CASSPPLVWVGTEAFF; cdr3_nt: TGTGCCAGCTCACCGCCTCTTGTTTGGGTCGGGACTGAAGCTTTCTTT
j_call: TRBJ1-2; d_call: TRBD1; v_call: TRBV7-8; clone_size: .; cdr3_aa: CASSSTGGFGYGYTF; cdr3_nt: TGTGCCAGCAGCTCTACAGGGGGCTTTGGTTATGGCTACACCTTC
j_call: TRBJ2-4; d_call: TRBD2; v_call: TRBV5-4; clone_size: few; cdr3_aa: CASSLTPGRENIQYF; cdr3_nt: TGTGCCAGCAGCTTGACGCCTGGGAGGGAAAACATTCAGTACTTC
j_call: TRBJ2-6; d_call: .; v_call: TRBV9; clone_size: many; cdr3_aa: CASSASGANVLTF; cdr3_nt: TGTGCCAGCAGCGCGTCCGGGGCCAACGTCCTGACTTTC
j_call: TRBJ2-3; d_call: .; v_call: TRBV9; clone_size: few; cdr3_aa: CASSVGYTDTQYF; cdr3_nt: TGTGCCAGCAGCGTCGGCTACACAGATACGCAGTATTTT
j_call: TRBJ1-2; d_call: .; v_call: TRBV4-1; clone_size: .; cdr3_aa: CASSHNEKANYGYTF; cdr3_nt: TGCGCCAGCAGCCATAACGAAAAAGCTAACTATGGCTACACCTTC
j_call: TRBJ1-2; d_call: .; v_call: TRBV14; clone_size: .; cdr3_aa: CASSQDERVSYTF; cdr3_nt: TGTGCCAGCAGCCAAGATGAGAGGGTGAGCTACACCTTC
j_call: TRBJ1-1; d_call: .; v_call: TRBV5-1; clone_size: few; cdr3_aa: CASSLGPEANTEAFF; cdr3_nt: TGCGCCAGCAGCTTGGGGCCAGAGGCGAACACTGAAGCTTTCTTT
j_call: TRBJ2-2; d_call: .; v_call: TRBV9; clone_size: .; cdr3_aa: CASSGLRGTGELFF; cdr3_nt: TGTGCCAGCAGCGGACTACGAGGCACCGGGGAGCTGTTTTTT
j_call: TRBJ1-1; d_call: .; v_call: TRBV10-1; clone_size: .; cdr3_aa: CASSAPGVPEAFF; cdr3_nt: TGCGCCAGCAGTGCCCCGGGGGTCCCTGAAGCTTTCTTT
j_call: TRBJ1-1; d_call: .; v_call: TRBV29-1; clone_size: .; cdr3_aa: CSVESRGSTEAFF; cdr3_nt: TGCAGCGTTGAATCCCGGGGCTCCACTGAAGCTTTCTTT
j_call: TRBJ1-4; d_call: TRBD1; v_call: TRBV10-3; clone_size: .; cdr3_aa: CAISAGQGSEKLFF; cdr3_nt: TGTGCCATCAGCGCGGGACAGGGTAGCGAAAAACTGTTTTTT
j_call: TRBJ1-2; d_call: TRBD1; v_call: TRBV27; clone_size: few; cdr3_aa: CASGRNRGYGYTF; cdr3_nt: TGTGCCAGCGGAAGGAACAGGGGCTATGGCTACACCTTC
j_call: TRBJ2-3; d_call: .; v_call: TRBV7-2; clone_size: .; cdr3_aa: CASSLGLVWTDTQYF; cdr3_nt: TGTGCCAGCAGCTTAGGACTAGTGTGGACAGATACGCAGTATTTT
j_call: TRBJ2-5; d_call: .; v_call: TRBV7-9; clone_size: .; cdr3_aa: CASGGQGLETQYF; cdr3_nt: TGTGCCAGCGGCGGCCAGGGGTTGGAGACCCAGTACTTC
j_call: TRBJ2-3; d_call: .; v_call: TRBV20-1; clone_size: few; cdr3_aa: CSARTDTQYF; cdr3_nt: TGCAGTGCTAGAACAGATACGCAGTATTTT
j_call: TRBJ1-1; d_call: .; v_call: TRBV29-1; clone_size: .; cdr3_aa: CTGYSTEAFF; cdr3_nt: TGCACCGGCTACAGCACTGAAGCTTTCTTT
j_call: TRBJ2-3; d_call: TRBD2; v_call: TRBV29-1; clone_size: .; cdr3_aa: CSVASGVHTDTQYF; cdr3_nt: TGCAGCGTGGCTAGCGGGGTTCACACAGATACGCAGTATTTT
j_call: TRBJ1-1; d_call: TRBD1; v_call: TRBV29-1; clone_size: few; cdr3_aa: CSVQGGSEAFF; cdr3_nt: TGCAGCGTTCAGGGGGGGAGTGAAGCTTTCTTT
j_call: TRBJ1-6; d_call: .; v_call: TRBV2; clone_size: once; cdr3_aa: CASKDGQINSPLHF; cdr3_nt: TGTGCCAGCAAGGATGGACAGATTAATTCACCCCTCCACTTT
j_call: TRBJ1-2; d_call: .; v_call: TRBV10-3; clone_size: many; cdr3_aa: CAIFGDGYTF; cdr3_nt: TGTGCCATCTTTGGGGATGGCTACACCTTC